The 10 T cell receptor beta chains in this list originate from one sample, sequenced in a study of cytomegalovirus exposure and HLA in healthy donors. 13 Jbeta primers and 60 Vbeta primers were used for the PCR. Profiled with immunoSEQ multiplex PCR; TCRdb holds only in-frame clones, not every one. Of 100,000 or so clones listed, about 13% are singletons. The material sequenced was PBMCs. Receptors were obtained from a man between 35 and 55 years old in good health and CMV-seropositive.

This chain's CDR3 is CASSATGGGYIEQFF. Written as DNA, the CDR3 is TGTGCCAGTAGTGCGACAGGGGGCGGATATATTGAGCAGTTCTTC. The chain has TRBV19 and TRBJ2-1; 10 bases map to TRBD1. CDR3 size: 15 residues. V was clipped by 5 bases and J by 9 bases; unmatched bases: 10. Germline V gene lookup returns CDR1 LNHDA and CDR2 SQIVND (reference sequence).

This clone was seen a handful of times. The genes are TRBV29-1 and TRBJ2-3, with D possibly matching TRBD1 (6 bases). Germline V CDR1 and CDR2: SQVTM, ANQGSEA. Trimming shortened V by 7 bases and J by 4 bases, and 15 bases separated the two germline ends. CDR3 size: 13 residues. This chain's CDR3 is CSALGARADTQYF. The CDR3 region has the DNA TGCAGCGCCCTGGGGGCGAGGGCAGATACGCAGTATTTT.

This clone showed up just a few times. This chain links TRBV7-8 with TRBJ1-2; the D gene is possibly TRBD1 (5 bases). The germline V and J ends were trimmed by 5 bases and 7 bases, with 17 bases remaining between them. Germline CDR1 is SGHVS and CDR2 is FQNEAQ. The CDR3 is 14 residues long. The CDR3 DNA follows: TGTGCCAGCAGCCAGGACATGCTCCGTCGTGGCTACACCTTC. It encodes CASSQDMLRRGYTF.

Here the CDR3 reads CASSFGGVNEKLFF. In nucleotides, the CDR3 is TGTGCCAGCAGTTTTGGGGGGGTCAATGAAAAACTGTTTTTT. The chain is built from TRBV28 and TRBJ1-4; D is possibly TRBD1 (5 bases). There are 14 residues in the CDR3. The ends were cut back, 3 bases at V and 5 bases at J, with 10 bases in the middle. Germline V CDR1 and CDR2: MDHEN, SYDVKM.

There are a few counts of this clone. The rearrangement joins TRBV7-9 to TRBJ2-7; a weak D match, TRBD2 (6 bases). The CDR3 spans 15 residues. Germline lookup yields CDR1 SEHNR and CDR2 FQNEAQ (reference sequence). Trimming removed 2 bases at V and 5 bases at J, with 16 bases between. The CDR3 loop reads CASSLLEGKGDEQYF. DNA of the CDR3: TGTGCCAGCAGCTTATTGGAGGGGAAGGGAGACGAGCAGTACTTC.

This chain joins TRBV19 and TRBJ2-2, with a possible D match to TRBD2 (6 bases). The CDR3 runs to 15 residues. Trimming left V 4 bases short and J 3 bases short, with 12 bases between. The germline CDR1 and CDR2 sequences are LNHDA and SQIVND (reference sequence). DNA for the CDR3: TGTGCCAGTAGTACCGGGAGTAGGTACACCGGGGAGCTGTTTTTT. The encoded protein is CASSTGSRYTGELFF. Drawing the rest from reference TRBV19 and TRBJ2-2, the complete variable domain is DGGITQSPKYLFRKEGQNVTLSCEQNLNHDAMYWYRQDPGQGLRLIYYSQIVNDFQKGDIAEGYSVSREKKESFPLTVTSAQKNPTAFYLCASSTGSRYTGELFFGEGSRLTVL.

This clone was recorded a few times. The chain couples TRBV9 to TRBJ2-7; tentatively, D is TRBD2 (5 bases). Germline V lookup: CDR1 SGDLS, CDR2 YYNGEE. V dropped 0 bases and J dropped 3 bases, with 10 bases sitting between them. The CDR3 has 14 residues. The CDR3 spells CASSVDPSSYEQYF. As DNA, the CDR3 is TGTGCCAGCAGCGTAGATCCTAGCAGCTACGAGCAGTACTTC.

This clone was picked up a small number of times. The same CDR3 arises from other DNA sequences in this sample as well. J is TRBJ2-5 and V is TRBV6-6; D remains unclear. Germline loops: CDR1 MNHNY, CDR2 SVGAGI (reference sequence). V was trimmed by 7 bases and J by 1 base, leaving 4 bases between them. CDR3 length: 11 amino acids. CDR3 amino acids: CASTLQETQYF. CDR3 bases: TGTGCCAGCACCCTCCAAGAGACCCAGTACTTC.

The chain recombines TRBV7-9 with TRBJ2-3; 8 bases fit TRBD2. Germline assignment: CDR1 SEHNR and CDR2 FQNEAQ (reference sequence). CDR3 length: 16 amino acids. Trimming took 5 bases from V and 4 from J; bases not matched to a gene: 11. The CDR3 spells CASSPTMTSVPDTQYF. In DNA, the CDR3 is TGTGCCAGCAGCCCCACAATGACTAGCGTCCCAGATACGCAGTATTTT.

The genes are TRBV28 and TRBJ1-1; TRBD1 might be the D (5 bases). CDR3 length: 12 residues. From germline, CDR1 is MDHEN and CDR2 SYDVKM. V was pared by 6 bases and J by 8 bases, with 13 bases between. The CDR3 here is CASSPGRTEAFF. The DNA of the CDR3 is TGTGCCAGCAGCCCAGGGCGGACAGAAGCTTTCTTT.